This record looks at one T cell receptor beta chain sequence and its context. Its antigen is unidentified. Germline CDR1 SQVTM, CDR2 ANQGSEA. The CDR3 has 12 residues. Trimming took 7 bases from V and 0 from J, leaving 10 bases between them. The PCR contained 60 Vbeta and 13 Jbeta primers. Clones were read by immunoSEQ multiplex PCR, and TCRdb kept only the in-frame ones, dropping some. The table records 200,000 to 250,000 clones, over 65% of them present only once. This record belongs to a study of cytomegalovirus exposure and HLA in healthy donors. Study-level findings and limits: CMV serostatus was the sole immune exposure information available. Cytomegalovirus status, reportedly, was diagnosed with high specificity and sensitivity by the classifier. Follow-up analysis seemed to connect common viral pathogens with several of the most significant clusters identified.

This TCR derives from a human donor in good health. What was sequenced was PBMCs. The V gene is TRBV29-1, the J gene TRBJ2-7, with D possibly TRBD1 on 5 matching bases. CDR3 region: CSGQTASYEQYF. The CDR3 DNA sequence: TGCAGCGGACAGACAGCCTCCTACGAGCAGTACTTC.